These 9 T cell receptor beta chains were sequenced from one sample in a study of blood T cell repertoires in COVID-19 (dated by TCRdb to 2019 to 2021). The library was obtained by the immunoSEQ multiplex PCR assay. As stored in TCRdb, this immuneACCESS dataset retains in-frame rearrangements with V and J assigned. A fraction of the clones does not appear; measured against another copy, unresolved V genes explain less than half of the discrepancy, and the remainder lacks a known reason. In this sample the table shows approximately 110,000 clones, 90% to 95% of which occur a single time. 2.1% of the sample is taken by the ten largest. The specimen sequenced was peripheral blood. Every receptor here comes from a man between 50 and 59 years old with COVID-19, enrolled during active disease.

This chain joins TRBV9 and TRBJ2-1, with 7 bases that match TRBD2. The ends lost 0 bases at V and 3 bases at J; junction bases unmatched: 3. The germline V gene has CDR1 SGDLS and CDR2 YYNGEE. The CDR3 runs 15 residues. The CDR3 reads CASSVEGLDYNEQFF. CDR3 DNA sequence: TGTGCCAGCAGCGTAGAAGGACTAGACTACAATGAGCAGTTCTTC.

The chain combines TRBV7-9 with TRBJ2-3; maybe TRBD1 (5 bases). V lost 4 bases and J lost 1, with 12 bases in between. This CDR3 is 15 amino acids long. Germline values: CDR1 SEHNR, CDR2 FQNEAQ (reference sequence). CDR3 amino acids: CASSSDRFGTDTQYF. The CDR3 DNA follows: TGTGCCAGCAGCTCAGACAGATTCGGCACAGATACGCAGTATTTT.

This clone was counted once. The chain recombines TRBV5-8 with TRBJ2-5; maybe TRBD2 (5 bases). This CDR3 is built from 15 residues. V was trimmed by 6 bases and J by 4 bases, leaving 19 bases between them. CDR1 and CDR2 (germline): SGHTS, YDEGEE. DNA for the CDR3: TGTGCCAGCAATTCCGCGGCGGGTGAAGTAGAGACCCAGTACTTC. The encoded protein is CASNSAAGEVETQYF.

The chain employs TRBV6-5 and TRBJ1-2; 12 bases align to TRBD1. The ends lost 4 bases at V and 6 bases at J; junction bases unmatched: 9. Germline loops: CDR1 MNHEY, CDR2 SVGAGI. CDR3 size: 16 residues. CDR3 in amino acids: CASSSPGTGGDNGYTF. The CDR3 bases are TGTGCCAGCAGTTCCCCCGGGACAGGGGGCGACAATGGCTACACCTTC.

The CDR3 loop is CASSLTSGASEYF. CDR3 in DNA: TGTGCCAGCAGTTTAACTAGCGGGGCCTCGGAGTACTTC. The gene calls are TRBV28 and TRBJ2-5; 10 nucleotides line up with TRBD2. Germline CDR1 MDHEN, CDR2 SYDVKM. The V segment lost 2 bases and the J segment 12 bases; nucleotides outside the gene matches: 6. The length of the CDR3 is 13 residues.

The CDR3 DNA reads as TGCGCCAGCAGCCAGGCCGAAAGAAACATTCAGTACTTC. This gives the protein CASSQAERNIQYF. The chain is built from TRBV4-1 and TRBJ2-4; D is uncertain. Deletions cut 3 bases from V and 6 bases from J, with 9 bases between. The CDR3 consists of 13 residues. From germline, CDR1 is MGHRA and CDR2 YSYEKL.

The chain couples TRBV5-1 to TRBJ1-6; 7 bases agree with TRBD1. CDR3 length: 15 amino acids. V dropped 7 bases and J dropped 9; count of bases not matched to a gene: 13. Germline V gene lookup returns CDR1 SGHRS and CDR2 YFSETQ. The CDR3 protein is CASPMGQGDLSPLHF. The CDR3 nucleotides read TGCGCCAGCCCTATGGGGCAGGGGGATCTTTCACCCCTCCACTTT. The full variable domain, in which reference TRBV5-1 and TRBJ1-6 provide the parts outside the CDR3, is KAGVTQTPRYLIKTRGQQVTLSCSPISGHRSVSWYQQTPGQGLQFLFEYFSETQRNKGNFPGRFSGRQFSNSRSEMNVSTLELGDSALYLCASPMGQGDLSPLHFGNGTRLTVT.

This clone was seen more than once but under ten times. The chain links TRBV5-6 to TRBJ1-1; 7 bases align to TRBD1. The CDR3 runs 13 residues. In germline, CDR1 is SGHDT, CDR2 YYEEEE. The V gene end was trimmed by 4 bases and the J gene end by 4 bases; junction bases not matched to a gene: 4. The CDR3 sequence is CASSQTGITEAFF. The CDR3 region has the DNA TGTGCCAGCAGCCAGACAGGGATCACTGAAGCTTTCTTT.

The count of this clone is one. This sequence joins TRBV19 and TRBJ2-2; TRBD2 might be the D (6 bases). V lost 5 bases and J lost 1, with 11 bases in between. The CDR3 consists of 15 residues. Looked up from germline, CDR1 is LNHDA and CDR2 is SQIVND (reference sequence). CDR3 residues: CASSPGLGNTGELFF. The CDR3 nucleotides read TGTGCCAGTAGTCCGGGACTGGGGAACACCGGGGAGCTGTTTTTT. Using reference TRBV19 and TRBJ2-2 for the parts outside the CDR3, the full variable domain is DGGITQSPKYLFRKEGQNVTLSCEQNLNHDAMYWYRQDPGQGLRLIYYSQIVNDFQKGDIAEGYSVSREKKESFPLTVTSAQKNPTAFYLCASSPGLGNTGELFFGEGSRLTVL.